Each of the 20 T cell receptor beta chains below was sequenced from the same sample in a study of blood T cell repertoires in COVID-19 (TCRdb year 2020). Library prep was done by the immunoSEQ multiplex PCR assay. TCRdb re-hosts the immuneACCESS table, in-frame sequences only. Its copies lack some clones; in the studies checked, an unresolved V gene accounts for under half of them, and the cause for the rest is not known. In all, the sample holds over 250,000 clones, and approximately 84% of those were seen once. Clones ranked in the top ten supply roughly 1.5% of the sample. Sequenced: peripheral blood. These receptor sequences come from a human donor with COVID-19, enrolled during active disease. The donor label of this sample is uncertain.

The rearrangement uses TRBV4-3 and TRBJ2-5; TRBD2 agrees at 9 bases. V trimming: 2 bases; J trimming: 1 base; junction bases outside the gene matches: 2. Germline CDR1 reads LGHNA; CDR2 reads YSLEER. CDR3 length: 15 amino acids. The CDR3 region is CASSQSSGIQETQYF. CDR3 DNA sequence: TGCGCCAGCAGCCAATCTAGCGGGATCCAAGAGACCCAGTACTTC.

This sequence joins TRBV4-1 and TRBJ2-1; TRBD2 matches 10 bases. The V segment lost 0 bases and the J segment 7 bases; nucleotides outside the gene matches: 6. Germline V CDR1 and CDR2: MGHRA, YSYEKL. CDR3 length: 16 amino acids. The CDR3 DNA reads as TGCGCCAGCAGCCAAGAAGGAGCGGGAGGGCCTAATGAGCAGTTCTTC. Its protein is CASSQEGAGGPNEQFF.

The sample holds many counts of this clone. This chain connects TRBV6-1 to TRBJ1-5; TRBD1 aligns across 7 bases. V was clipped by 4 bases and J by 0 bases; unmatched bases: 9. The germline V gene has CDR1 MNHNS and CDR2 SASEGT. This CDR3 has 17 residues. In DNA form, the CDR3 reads TGTGCCAGCAGTGTGCGGGACAGCCGATATAGCAATCAGCCCCAGCATTTT. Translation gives CASSVRDSRYSNQPQHF.

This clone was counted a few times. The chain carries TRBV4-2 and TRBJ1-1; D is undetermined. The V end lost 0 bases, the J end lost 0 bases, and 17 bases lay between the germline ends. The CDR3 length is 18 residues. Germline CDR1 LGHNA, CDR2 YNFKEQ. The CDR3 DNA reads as TGTGCCAGCAGCCAAGAAGCGGGGAGCCACCTGATGAACACTGAAGCTTTCTTT. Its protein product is CASSQEAGSHLMNTEAFF.

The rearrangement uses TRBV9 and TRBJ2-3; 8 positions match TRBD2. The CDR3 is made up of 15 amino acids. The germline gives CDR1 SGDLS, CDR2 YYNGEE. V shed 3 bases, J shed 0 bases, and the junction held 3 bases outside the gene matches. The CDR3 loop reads CASSASGSSTDTQYF. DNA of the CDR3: TGTGCCAGCAGCGCTAGCGGGTCTAGCACAGATACGCAGTATTTT.

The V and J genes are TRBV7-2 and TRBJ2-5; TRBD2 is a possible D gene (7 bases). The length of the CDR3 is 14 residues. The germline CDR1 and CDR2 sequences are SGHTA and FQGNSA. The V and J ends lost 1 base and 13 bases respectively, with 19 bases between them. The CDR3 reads CASSLEGGHRERYF. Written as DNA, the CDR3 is TGTGCCAGCAGCTTAGAGGGGGGGCATAGGGAAAGGTACTTC.

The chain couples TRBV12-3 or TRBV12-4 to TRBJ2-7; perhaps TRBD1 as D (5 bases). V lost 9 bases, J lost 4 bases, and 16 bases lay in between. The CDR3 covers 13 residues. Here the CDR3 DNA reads TGTGCCAGTTGCTTGGGGCACCTTTACGAGCAGTACTTC. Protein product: CASCLGHLYEQYF.

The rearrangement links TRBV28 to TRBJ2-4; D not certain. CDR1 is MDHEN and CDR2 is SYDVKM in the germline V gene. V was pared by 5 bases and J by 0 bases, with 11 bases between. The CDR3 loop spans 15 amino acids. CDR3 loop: CASSTPTVAKNIQYF. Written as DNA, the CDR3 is TGTGCCAGCAGTACTCCCACGGTAGCCAAAAACATTCAGTACTTC.

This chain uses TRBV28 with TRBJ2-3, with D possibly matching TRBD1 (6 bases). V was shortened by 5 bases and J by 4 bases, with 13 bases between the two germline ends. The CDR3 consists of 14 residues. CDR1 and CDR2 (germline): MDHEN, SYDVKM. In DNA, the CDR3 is TGTGCCAGCAGTGTGCCCCAGGGGCCAGATACGCAGTATTTT. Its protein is CASSVPQGPDTQYF.

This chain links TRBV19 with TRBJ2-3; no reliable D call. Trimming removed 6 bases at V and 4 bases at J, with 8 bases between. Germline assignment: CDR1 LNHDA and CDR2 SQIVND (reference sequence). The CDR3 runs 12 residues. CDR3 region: CASRRGSDTQYF. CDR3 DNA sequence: TGTGCCAGTAGACGAGGATCAGATACGCAGTATTTT.

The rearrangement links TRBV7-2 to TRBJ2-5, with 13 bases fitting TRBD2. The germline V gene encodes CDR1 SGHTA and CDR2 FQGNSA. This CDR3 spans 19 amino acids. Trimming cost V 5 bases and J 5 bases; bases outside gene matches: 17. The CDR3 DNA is TGTGCCAGCAGCCTTACGACCGGGACTAGCGGGATTAAAGGGGAGACCCAGTACTTC. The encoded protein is CASSLTTGTSGIKGETQYF.

The CDR3 DNA is TGTGCCAGCAGGTCGACAGGGGGCCATTCACCCCTCCACTTT. Translating it yields CASRSTGGHSPLHF. The chain links TRBV2 to TRBJ1-6; 10 bases are a match to TRBD1. Trimming cost V 6 bases and J 8 bases; bases outside gene matches: 4. Germline V CDR1 and CDR2: SNHLY, FYNNEI. The CDR3 consists of 14 residues.

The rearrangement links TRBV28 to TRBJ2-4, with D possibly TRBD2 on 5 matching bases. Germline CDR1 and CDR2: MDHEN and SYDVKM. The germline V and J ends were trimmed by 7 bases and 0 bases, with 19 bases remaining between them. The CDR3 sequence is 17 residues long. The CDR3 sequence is CASTQHGVKGAKNIQYF. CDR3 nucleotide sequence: TGTGCCAGCACTCAGCACGGGGTGAAGGGAGCCAAAAACATTCAGTACTTC.

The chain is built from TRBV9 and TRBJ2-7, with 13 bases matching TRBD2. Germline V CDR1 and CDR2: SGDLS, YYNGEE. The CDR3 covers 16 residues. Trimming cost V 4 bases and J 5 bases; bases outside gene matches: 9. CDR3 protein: CASSTGTSGEADEQYF. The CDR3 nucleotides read TGTGCCAGCAGCACGGGGACTAGCGGGGAGGCGGACGAGCAGTACTTC. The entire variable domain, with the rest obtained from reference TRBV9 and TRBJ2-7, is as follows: DSGVTQTPKHLITATGQRVTLRCSPRSGDLSVYWYQQSLDQGLQFLIQYYNGEERAKGNILERFSAQQFPDLHSELNLSSLELGDSALYFCASSTGTSGEADEQYFGPGTRLTVT.

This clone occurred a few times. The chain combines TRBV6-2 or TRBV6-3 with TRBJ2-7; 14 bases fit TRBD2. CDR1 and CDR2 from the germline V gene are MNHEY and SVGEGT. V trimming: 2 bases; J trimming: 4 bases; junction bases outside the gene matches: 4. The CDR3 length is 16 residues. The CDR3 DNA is TGTGCCAGCAGTTACCCTGGACTAGCGGGAGGTTACGAGCAGTACTTC. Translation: CASSYPGLAGGYEQYF.

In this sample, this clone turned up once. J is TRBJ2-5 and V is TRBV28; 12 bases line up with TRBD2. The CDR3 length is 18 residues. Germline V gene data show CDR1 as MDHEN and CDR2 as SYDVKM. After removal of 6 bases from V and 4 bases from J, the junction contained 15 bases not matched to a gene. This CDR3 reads CASREVTRLAGVGETQYF. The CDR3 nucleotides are TGTGCCAGCAGAGAGGTAACCCGACTAGCGGGGGTCGGAGAGACCCAGTACTTC.

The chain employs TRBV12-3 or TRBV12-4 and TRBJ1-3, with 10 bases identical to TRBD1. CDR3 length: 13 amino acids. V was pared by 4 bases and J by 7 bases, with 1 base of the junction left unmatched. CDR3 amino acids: CASSSGQGNTIYF. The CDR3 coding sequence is TGTGCCAGCAGTTCGGGACAGGGGAACACCATATATTTT.

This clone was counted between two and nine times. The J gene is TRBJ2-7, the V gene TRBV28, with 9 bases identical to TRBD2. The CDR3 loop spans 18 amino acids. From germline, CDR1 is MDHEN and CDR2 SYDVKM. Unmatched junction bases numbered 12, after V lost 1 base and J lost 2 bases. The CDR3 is CASSLSSGIHLFTYEQYF. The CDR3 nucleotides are TGTGCCAGCAGTTTATCTAGCGGGATCCACCTTTTTACCTACGAGCAGTACTTC.

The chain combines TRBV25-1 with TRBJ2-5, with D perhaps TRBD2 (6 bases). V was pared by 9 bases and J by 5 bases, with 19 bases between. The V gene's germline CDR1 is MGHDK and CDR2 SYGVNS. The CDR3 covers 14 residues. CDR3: CASAEAGISETQYF. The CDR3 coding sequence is TGTGCCAGTGCGGAGGCGGGGATTAGTGAGACCCAGTACTTC.

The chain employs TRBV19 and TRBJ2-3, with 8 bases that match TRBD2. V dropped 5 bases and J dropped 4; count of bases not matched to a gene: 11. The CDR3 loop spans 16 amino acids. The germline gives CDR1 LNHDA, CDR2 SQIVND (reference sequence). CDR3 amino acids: CASSGETSGDSDTQYF. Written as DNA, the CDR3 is TGTGCCAGTAGTGGGGAAACTAGCGGAGACTCAGATACGCAGTATTTT.